This entry lists 21 T cell receptor beta chains sequenced from one sample in a study of blood T cell repertoires in COVID-19. Profiling relied on immunoSEQ multiplex PCR, and the TCRdb table lists in-frame clones only, not all of them. The repertoire holds 150,000 or so clones, with approximately 90% as singletons. Material: peripheral blood. These receptors originate from a man aged 60-69 years with COVID-19, enrolled during active disease.

The J gene is TRBJ2-1, the V gene TRBV4-2; possibly TRBD1 for D (6 bases). The V and J ends lost 4 bases and 5 bases respectively, with 9 bases between them. The CDR3 runs to 13 residues. CDR1 and CDR2 (germline): LGHNA, YNFKEQ. CDR3 region: CASSPWTDNEQFF. As DNA, the CDR3 is TGTGCCAGCAGCCCTTGGACAGACAATGAGCAGTTCTTC.

The rearrangement uses TRBV27 and TRBJ1-3; no clear D gene. Trimming removed 1 base from V and 5 bases from J, with 18 bases in between. Germline V CDR1 and CDR2: MNHEY, SMNVEV (reference sequence). This CDR3 contains 17 residues. The CDR3 DNA follows: TGTGCCAGCAGTTTATGGCCGCCTCGGGAGTCACGAAACACCATATATTTT. It translates to CASSLWPPRESRNTIYF.

This rearrangement joins TRBV18 to TRBJ1-2; D is unclear. V shed 1 base and J shed 1 base, with 13 bases lying between them. The CDR3 is 16 amino acids. CDR1 KGHSH and CDR2 LQKENI come from the germline V gene. The DNA of the CDR3 is TGTGCCAGCTCACCACGGCAGTGGGAGGATAACTATGGCTACACCTTC. This gives the protein CASSPRQWEDNYGYTF.

J is TRBJ1-5 and V is TRBV13; 9 nucleotides align to TRBD1. Per the germline V gene, CDR1 is PRHDT and CDR2 is FYEKMQ (reference sequence). This CDR3 is 16 amino acids long. J gave up 6 bases and V 5 bases, and 11 bases lay outside the gene matches. The CDR3 here is CASSLTGGGGSQPQHF. The CDR3 nucleotides read TGTGCCAGCAGCCTCACAGGGGGCGGGGGTTCTCAGCCCCAGCATTTT.

This CDR3 reads CASSKGRGRFEAFF. The CDR3 DNA follows: TGTGCCAGCAGCAAAGGGAGGGGAAGGTTTGAAGCTTTCTTT. The V and J genes are TRBV2 and TRBJ1-1; D is perhaps TRBD1 (5 bases). CDR1 and CDR2 (germline): SNHLY, FYNNEI. This CDR3 contains 14 residues. V was shortened by 6 bases and J by 7 bases, with 18 bases between the two germline ends. Full variable domain (rest looked up from reference TRBV2 and TRBJ1-1): EPEVTQTPSHQVTQMGQEVILRCVPISNHLYFYWYRQILGQKVEFLVSFYNNEISEKSEIFDDQFSVERPDGSNFTLKIRSTKLEDSAMYFCASSKGRGRFEAFFGQGTRLTVV.

The CDR3 DNA reads TGCGCCAGCAGCCTTGGGACTAGCGGGGCCACAGATACGCAGTATTTT. It specifies CASSLGTSGATDTQYF. The gene calls are TRBV4-3 and TRBJ2-3; the match to TRBD2 covers 13 bases. Germline V lookup: CDR1 LGHNA, CDR2 YSLEER. The CDR3 runs 16 residues. With V trimmed by 4 bases and J by 2 bases, 3 bases remained unmatched.

The V and J genes are TRBV7-9 and TRBJ1-1, with 9 bases aligning to TRBD1. This CDR3 is built from 16 residues. In germline, CDR1 is SEHNR, CDR2 FQNEAQ (reference sequence). Unmatched junction bases numbered 6, after V lost 3 bases and J lost 1 base. Here the CDR3 DNA reads TGTGCCAGCAGCTTTGGACAGGGGAGAGGGAACACTGAAGCTTTCTTT. This sequence encodes CASSFGQGRGNTEAFF.

V usage is TRBV9 and J usage is TRBJ1-2; 8 bases are a match to TRBD1. Trimming removed 2 bases from V and 7 bases from J; junction bases left unmatched: 10. Germline values: CDR1 SGDLS, CDR2 YYNGEE. There are 15 residues in the CDR3. CDR3 sequence reads: CASSVSTDRVVGYTF. CDR3 in DNA: TGTGCCAGCAGCGTCTCAACGGACAGGGTAGTTGGCTACACCTTC.

The chain links TRBV5-1 to TRBJ1-2; D is uncertain. The CDR3 is 12 amino acids. Looked up from germline, CDR1 is SGHRS and CDR2 is YFSETQ. Trimming removed 4 bases at V and 2 bases at J, with 6 bases between. DNA of the CDR3: TGCGCCAGCAGCCCTGAGAACTATGGCTACACCTTC. Translated: CASSPENYGYTF.

The chain has TRBV6-5 and TRBJ1-1; no reliable D call. The ends were cut back, 9 bases at V and 0 bases at J, with 11 bases in the middle. CDR3 length: 13 amino acids. Germline V gene data show CDR1 as MNHEY and CDR2 as SVGAGI. In nucleotides, the CDR3 is TGTGCCAGTGAACAGAACTTGAACACTGAAGCTTTCTTT. This codes for CASEQNLNTEAFF.

This rearrangement joins TRBV6-2 or TRBV6-3 to TRBJ2-3; 8 bases match TRBD2. V was clipped by 0 bases and J by 2 bases; unmatched bases: 7. The germline CDR1 and CDR2 sequences are MNHEY and SVGEGT. This CDR3 region has 17 residues. CDR3 residues: CASSYSTGRGVTDTQYF. CDR3 DNA: TGTGCCAGCAGTTACTCGACCGGGCGGGGGGTCACAGATACGCAGTATTTT.

Here the CDR3 reads CASANTDTQYF. The CDR3 DNA follows: TGTGCTAGTGCCAACACAGATACGCAGTATTTT. This rearrangement joins TRBV12-5 to TRBJ2-3, with D hard to call. The CDR3 spans 11 residues. Trimming took off 7 bases at V and 2 bases at J, with 4 bases between the two ends. Germline V CDR1 and CDR2: LGHNT, FRNRAP.

The chain links TRBV29-1 to TRBJ1-2, with 7 nucleotides matching TRBD1. Germline V gene lookup returns CDR1 SQVTM and CDR2 ANQGSEA. The length of the CDR3 is 11 residues. The V gene end was trimmed by 6 bases and the J gene end by 5 bases; junction bases not matched to a gene: 3. CDR3 region: CSVVRGYGYTF. CDR3 sequence (DNA): TGCAGCGTAGTCAGGGGGTATGGCTACACCTTC.

V usage is TRBV27 and J usage is TRBJ1-2; no firm D call. The CDR3 spans 14 residues. Germline V gene data show CDR1 as MNHEY and CDR2 as SMNVEV (reference sequence). Trimming took off 6 bases at V and 4 bases at J, with 15 bases between the two ends. CDR3 DNA: TGTGCCAGCAGATCGGGTTCCCCGGTCTATGGCTACACCTTC. Its translation is CASRSGSPVYGYTF.

V and J are TRBV7-9 and TRBJ2-1, with D tentatively TRBD2 (6 bases). Germline CDR1 SEHNR, CDR2 FQNEAQ (reference sequence). The CDR3 is made up of 16 amino acids. Trimming cost V 2 bases and J 9 bases, with 20 bases left between them. Written as DNA, the CDR3 is TGTGCCAGCAGCTTACCCTACCGACTAGGCATTGGTGAGCAGTTCTTC. Translation: CASSLPYRLGIGEQFF.

The chain links TRBV5-6 to TRBJ1-6, with D maybe TRBD1 (6 bases). The germline CDR1 and CDR2 sequences are SGHDT and YYEEEE. The CDR3 spans 16 residues. V lost 1 base and J 6 bases, leaving 14 bases between the germline ends. The CDR3 is CASSLFGQSFNSPLHF. CDR3 nucleotides: TGTGCCAGCAGCTTGTTTGGACAGAGTTTTAATTCACCCCTCCACTTT.

The gene calls are TRBV2 and TRBJ1-6; 8 nucleotides match TRBD1. The CDR3 length is 14 residues. The V segment lost 8 bases and the J segment 9 bases; nucleotides outside the gene matches: 9. The V gene's germline CDR1 is SNHLY and CDR2 FYNNEI. The DNA of the CDR3 is TGTGCCAGCGCTCTCCACAGGGGGAGTTCACCCCTCCACTTT. This codes for CASALHRGSSPLHF. The full variable domain, in which reference TRBV2 and TRBJ1-6 provide the parts outside the CDR3, is EPEVTQTPSHQVTQMGQEVILRCVPISNHLYFYWYRQILGQKVEFLVSFYNNEISEKSEIFDDQFSVERPDGSNFTLKIRSTKLEDSAMYFCASALHRGSSPLHFGNGTRLTVT.

This clone is a singleton in its sample. The chain employs TRBV11-3 and TRBJ2-1, with TRBD2 as a possible D gene (5 bases). Germline CDR1 is SGHNT and CDR2 is YENEEA. V was shortened by 5 bases and J by 7 bases, with 12 bases between the two germline ends. The CDR3 totals 13 residues. As DNA, the CDR3 is TGTGCCAGCAGCCCCGCCCCGGGGAATGAGCAGTTCTTC. As protein: CASSPAPGNEQFF. Full variable domain (rest looked up from reference TRBV11-3 and TRBJ2-1): EAGVVQSPRYKIIEKKQPVAFWCNPISGHNTLYWYLQNLGQGPELLIRYENEEAVDDSQLPKDRFSAERLKGVDSTLKIQPAELGDSAVYLCASSPAPGNEQFFGPGTRLTVL.

The rearrangement links TRBV27 to TRBJ1-5, with D tentatively TRBD1 (6 bases). CDR1 is MNHEY, CDR2 SMNVEV, per germline (reference sequence). The CDR3 covers 14 residues. Trimming cost V 2 bases and J 4 bases, with 9 bases left between them. The CDR3 loop is CASSLNRANQPQHF. In nucleotides, the CDR3 is TGTGCCAGCAGTTTAAACAGGGCGAATCAGCCCCAGCATTTT.

The chain combines TRBV6-1 with TRBJ1-3; tentatively, D is TRBD1 (5 bases). The CDR3 spans 14 residues. With 3 bases removed from V and 9 bases from J, the gap between germline ends came to 15 bases. CDR1 is MNHNS and CDR2 is SASEGT in the germline V gene. CDR3 in amino acids: CASSDRQGRFTIYF. CDR3 in DNA: TGTGCCAGCAGTGATAGGCAGGGAAGGTTCACCATATATTTT.

The genes are TRBV7-3 and TRBJ2-1; D call uncertain. Germline lookup yields CDR1 SGHTA and CDR2 FQGTGA. This CDR3 comprises 13 residues. V was cut by 2 bases and J by 3 bases, with 5 bases left in between. The CDR3 region is CASSLGNYNEQFF. As DNA, the CDR3 is TGTGCCAGCAGCTTAGGCAACTACAATGAGCAGTTCTTC.